This entry lists 4 T cell receptor beta chains sequenced from one sample in a study of OX40 agonist ivuxolimab in advanced cancers. Measured with immunoSEQ multiplex PCR; TCRdb has only the in-frame clones, and not every one. This table holds 75,000 or so clones, about four fifths found once. The source material was CD4+ or CD8+ T cells sorted from blood, sampled in a trial of the OX40 agonist ivuxolimab. All receptors derive from an adult with an advanced solid tumor such as melanoma, head and neck, liver or kidney cancer.

This rearrangement joins TRBV4-3 to TRBJ1-5; 10 bases align to TRBD1. V shed 0 bases, J shed 9 bases, and the junction held 11 bases outside the gene matches. The CDR3 extends over 17 amino acids. Germline loops: CDR1 LGHNA, CDR2 YSLEER. The chain's CDR3 is CASSQDLTGTGARPQHF. The DNA of the CDR3 is TGCGCCAGCAGCCAAGATCTAACCGGGACAGGGGCTCGGCCCCAGCATTTT.

V gene TRBV7-9 combines with J gene TRBJ1-1; TRBD1 aligns across 10 bases. V lost 3 bases to trimming and J lost 0 bases; unmatched junction nucleotides: 7. The length of the CDR3 is 17 residues. Germline V gene lookup returns CDR1 SEHNR and CDR2 FQNEAQ (reference sequence). In nucleotides, the CDR3 is TGTGCCAGCAGCTTTACACGGGACAGGGGCATGAACACTGAAGCTTTCTTT. Residues: CASSFTRDRGMNTEAFF.

V is TRBV6-5 and J is TRBJ2-7; D is ambiguous. The CDR3 consists of 13 residues. With 4 bases removed from V and 1 base from J, the gap between germline ends came to 8 bases. Per the germline V gene, CDR1 is MNHEY and CDR2 is SVGAGI. The CDR3 loop is CASSWAGSYEQYF. The CDR3 nucleotides read TGTGCCAGCAGTTGGGCCGGGTCCTACGAGCAGTACTTC.

Here the CDR3 DNA reads TGCGCCAGCAGCTGGGGACAGGGACTTGAAAAACTGTTTTTT. It translates to CASSWGQGLEKLFF. The rearrangement joins TRBV5-1 to TRBJ1-4; 9 bases align to TRBD1. J was trimmed by 7 bases and V by 3 bases; bases with no gene match: 4. This CDR3 contains 14 residues. Germline V gene data show CDR1 as SGHRS and CDR2 as YFSETQ.